The next 9 T cell receptor beta chains were all read from a single sample in a study of CD8+CD57+ T cells in acquired aplastic anemia. It was patients with CD8+CD57+ cell expansion by flow cytometry who were chosen for sequencing. CDR3 and TCR beta VDJ profiling relied on a genomic DNA template. Each CDR3 protein gets one entry after TCRdb re-called the reads with MiXCR. The table shows just over 450,000 distinct CDR3 sequences, with about a third occurring only once. Input material: sorted CD4+, CD8+, or CD8+CD57+ T cells (not recorded which) from PBMCs. Source of these receptors: a human donor with aplastic anemia.

This clonotype was counted many times. The chain has TRBV20-1 and TRBJ2-7, with D possibly TRBD1 on 5 matching bases. From germline, CDR1 is DFQATT and CDR2 SNEGSKA (reference sequence). The CDR3 length is 12 residues. Trimming cost V 5 bases and J 1 base, with 9 bases left between them. CDR3 region: CSADDRSYEQYF. For the CDR3, the DNA is TGCAGTGCTGATGACAGATCCTACGAGCAGTACTTC.

The chain joins TRBV19 to TRBJ1-6; unclear D gene. Trimming took 5 bases from V and 8 from J, leaving 13 bases between them. CDR1 is LNHDA and CDR2 is SQIVND in the germline V gene (reference sequence). The CDR3 length is 14 residues. CDR3 in DNA: TGTGCCAGTAGTTCTCGGACGGTGGATTCACCCCTCCACTTT. It codes for CASSSRTVDSPLHF.

This clonotype showed up many times. The rearrangement links TRBV9 to TRBJ2-7; D is possibly TRBD1 (5 bases). CDR1 is SGDLS, CDR2 YYNGEE, per germline. The CDR3 is 14 amino acids. Trimming left V 0 bases short and J 0 bases short, with 7 bases between. CDR3 sequence reads: CASSVDGASYEQYF. The DNA of the CDR3 is TGTGCCAGCAGCGTAGATGGGGCCTCCTACGAGCAGTACTTC.

This chain uses TRBV15 with TRBJ1-6, with D possibly TRBD1 on 6 matching bases. V shed 3 bases and J shed 3 bases, with 6 bases lying between them. Looked up from germline, CDR1 is LNHNV and CDR2 is YYDKDF (reference sequence). The CDR3 is 14 residues long. CDR3 DNA sequence: TGTGCCACCAGCAGGGACAGCTATAATTCACCCCTCCACTTT. The encoded protein is CATSRDSYNSPLHF.

This chain joins TRBV2 and TRBJ2-7; 7 bases match TRBD1. The DNA end is more similar to TRBJ2-1, so the J call may be wrong. This CDR3 is 13 amino acids long. Per the germline V gene, CDR1 is SNHLY and CDR2 is FYNNEI. For the CDR3, the DNA is TGTGCCAGCAGCCAATTCAGGGGGTCTGAGCAGTTCTTC. Its translation is CASSQFRGSEQFF.

This clonotype was seen more than once but under ten times. The chain carries TRBV12-3 or TRBV12-4 and TRBJ1-1; D is undetermined. This CDR3 has 12 amino acids. The V end was cut by 6 bases, the J end by 4 bases, with 9 bases between. Here the CDR3 DNA reads TGTGCCAGCAGGGCCGGGGTCACTGAAGCTTTCTTT. Translating it yields CASRAGVTEAFF.

The chain links TRBV7-2 to TRBJ1-2; D unresolved. This CDR3 comprises 14 residues. The V and J ends lost 4 bases and 0 bases respectively, with 9 bases between them. Germline CDR1 is SGHTA and CDR2 is FQGNSA. CDR3 residues: CASSSLDANYGYTF. As DNA, the CDR3 is TGTGCCAGCAGCTCCCTGGACGCTAACTATGGCTACACCTTC.

J is TRBJ2-7 and V is TRBV29-1, with D possibly being TRBD1 or TRBD2 (6 bases each). V gave up 3 bases and J gave up 3 bases, with 12 bases separating them. The CDR3 is made up of 13 amino acids. Germline-derived CDR1 and CDR2 are SQVTM and ANQGSEA. Here the CDR3 DNA reads TGCAGCGTTGAGGAGGAGGGGGACTACGAGCAGTACTTC. Amino acid sequence: CSVEEEGDYEQYF.

The V call is TRBV10-3, the J call TRBJ1-2; 9 nucleotides align to TRBD1. The CDR3 has 12 residues. Germline V gene lookup returns CDR1 ENHRY and CDR2 SYGVKD. Germline trimming cut 10 bases from V and 7 bases from J; bases unmatched to any gene: 7. CDR3 protein: CATGQGRVGYTF. The CDR3 coding sequence is TGTGCCACGGGACAGGGAAGGGTTGGCTACACCTTC.